These 13 T cell receptor beta chains originate from one sample sequenced in a study of blood T cell repertoires in COVID-19. Produced via immunoSEQ multiplex PCR; TCRdb's table is partial and in-frame only. This table holds 130,000 or so clones, around 86% found once. The sample was peripheral blood. The source is a woman in her forties or fifties who had recovered from COVID-19.

This chain connects TRBV6-2 or TRBV6-3 to TRBJ2-7; TRBD1 matches at 7 bases. The CDR3 contains 14 residues. CDR1 is MNHEY and CDR2 is SVGEGT in the germline V gene. The ends lost 3 bases at V and 4 bases at J; junction bases unmatched: 6. DNA of the CDR3: TGTGCCAGCAGTTATTGGACAGGCCCATACGAGCAGTACTTC. Amino acids: CASSYWTGPYEQYF.

This chain links TRBV18 with TRBJ2-2; D uncertain. This CDR3 contains 16 residues. Trimming removed 5 bases from V and 6 bases from J, with 19 bases in between. Germline V gene lookup returns CDR1 KGHSH and CDR2 LQKENI. The CDR3 reads CASSDGRESWPGELFF. CDR3 DNA sequence: TGTGCCAGCTCAGATGGGCGCGAGTCTTGGCCCGGGGAGCTGTTTTTT.

This clone was counted a single time. The chain is built from TRBV7-9 and TRBJ2-7; perhaps TRBD1 as D (6 bases). This CDR3 contains 14 residues. V lost 5 bases to trimming and J lost 2 bases, with 13 bases between them. Germline V gives CDR1 SEHNR, CDR2 FQNEAQ (reference sequence). The CDR3 loop is CASSQRTDPYEQYF. CDR3 coding DNA: TGTGCCAGCAGCCAGCGGACAGATCCCTACGAGCAGTACTTC.

This clone was observed a few times. V gene TRBV9 combines with J gene TRBJ1-4; D gene uncertain. The CDR3 loop spans 17 amino acids. Between the trimmed V and J ends, which lost 0 bases and 7 bases, there was a span of 19 bases. Germline CDR1 and CDR2: SGDLS and YYNGEE. This chain's CDR3 is CASSVVLRRGIGEKLFF. CDR3 nucleotides: TGTGCCAGCAGCGTAGTTCTACGCCGGGGAATAGGTGAAAAACTGTTTTTT.

This clone was detected once. The J gene is TRBJ2-7, the V gene TRBV6-5; 12 nucleotides line up with TRBD2. The CDR3 is made up of 14 amino acids. Germline CDR1 and CDR2: MNHEY and SVGAGI. Trimming removed 8 bases from V and 2 bases from J; junction bases left unmatched: 4. CDR3 sequence: CASGPSGRAYEQYF. The CDR3 DNA follows: TGTGCCAGCGGACCTAGCGGGAGGGCCTACGAGCAGTACTTC.

The genes are TRBV5-4 and TRBJ1-2; 7 bases fit TRBD1. Trimming at V came to 4 bases and at J to 4 bases, leaving 7 bases not matched to a gene. The CDR3 extends over 14 amino acids. Germline CDR1 SGHNT, CDR2 YYREEE (reference sequence). CDR3 coding DNA: TGTGCCAGCAGCGCCCACAACAGGGGCTATGGCTACACCTTC. Encoded protein: CASSAHNRGYGYTF.

V usage is TRBV24-1 and J usage is TRBJ1-5, with 9 bases identical to TRBD1. Germline loops: CDR1 KGHDR, CDR2 SFDVKD. This CDR3 has 17 residues. The junction had 10 bases not matched to a gene; V was cut back by 2 bases and J by 6 bases. This chain's CDR3 is CATSDSPGQGRGQPQHF. In DNA, the CDR3 is TGTGCCACCAGTGATTCCCCGGGACAGGGTAGGGGTCAGCCCCAGCATTTT.

The chain is built from TRBV9 and TRBJ2-3, with D hard to call. Trimming left V 4 bases short and J 1 base short, with 7 bases between. The CDR3 sequence is 13 residues long. Germline V gene lookup returns CDR1 SGDLS and CDR2 YYNGEE. CDR3 sequence (DNA): TGTGCCAGCAGCCCGTGGCGCACAGATACGCAGTATTTT. This encodes CASSPWRTDTQYF.

As to this clone: The junction does not match germline at one end; this may be a read error. The rearrangement joins TRBV3-1 (or the pseudogene TRBV3-2) to TRBJ1-2, with TRBD1 as a possible D gene (6 bases). Germline V gene lookup returns CDR1 LGHDT and CDR2 YNNKEL (reference sequence). This CDR3 is 15 amino acids long. The CDR3 DNA reads as TGTGCCAGCACCCAAGACAGGCTCCCTTTCTATGGCTACACCTTC. Its protein product is CASTQDRLPFYGYTF.

The chain carries TRBV12-3 or TRBV12-4 and TRBJ1-6; D gene uncertain. CDR3 size: 13 residues. V shed 2 bases and J shed 9 bases, with 8 bases lying between them. The CDR3 bases are TGTGCCAGCAGTTTAATCGAGAGTTCACCCCTCCACTTT. Translation: CASSLIESSPLHF.

The chain recombines TRBV5-1 with TRBJ1-1; D call uncertain. V lost 4 bases and J lost 2, with 12 bases in between. This CDR3 spans 14 amino acids. The germline V gene has CDR1 SGHRS and CDR2 YFSETQ. The chain's CDR3 is CASSQGGINTEAFF. CDR3 DNA sequence: TGCGCCAGCAGCCAAGGAGGGATTAACACTGAAGCTTTCTTT.

The chain has TRBV6-2 or TRBV6-3 and TRBJ2-1; 11 nucleotides match TRBD2. The CDR3 is made up of 17 amino acids. V lost 0 bases to trimming and J lost 7 bases; unmatched junction nucleotides: 8. Germline V gene data show CDR1 as MNHEY and CDR2 as SVGEGT. The CDR3 loop is CASSYSFASGGLNEQFF. The DNA for the CDR3 is TGTGCCAGCAGTTACTCGTTCGCTAGCGGGGGGTTGAATGAGCAGTTCTTC.

The V gene is TRBV10-3, the J gene TRBJ2-7; TRBD2 is a possible D gene (5 bases). The germline CDR1 and CDR2 sequences are ENHRY and SYGVKD. CDR3 size: 14 residues. The V gene lost 4 bases and the J gene lost 7 bases, with 17 bases spanning the gap. The CDR3 region is CAISADWAPWEQYF. CDR3 bases: TGTGCCATCAGTGCGGACTGGGCCCCTTGGGAGCAGTACTTC.